This passage covers 10 T cell receptor beta chains from one sample sequenced in a study of CD8+CD57+ T cells in acquired aplastic anemia. Flow cytometry had shown expanded CD8+CD57+ cells in the patients chosen for sequencing. Genomic DNA acted as the template from which TCR beta VDJ combination and CDR3 sequence profiling were carried out. TCRdb reprocessed the reads with MiXCR, giving one entry per CDR3 protein. Counted here are about 120,000 distinct CDR3 sequences, about 50% occurring once; the ten biggest clones make up roughly 30%. Material for sequencing was sorted CD4+, CD8+, or CD8+CD57+ T cells (not recorded which) from PBMCs. The receptors were sampled from a human donor with aplastic anemia.

There are a few counts of this clonotype. J is TRBJ1-6 and V is TRBV2; D not resolved. Germline V gene lookup returns CDR1 SNHLY and CDR2 FYNNEI. Trimming removed 2 bases from V and 10 bases from J, with 3 bases in between. The CDR3 covers 11 residues. CDR3 sequence reads: CASSEMSPLHF. DNA for the CDR3: TGTGCCAGCAGTGAAATGTCACCCCTCCACTTT.

In its sample, this clonotype was seen once. The rearrangement links TRBV29-1 to TRBJ2-1, with D unresolved. Germline CDR1 reads SQVTM; CDR2 reads ANQGSEA. There are 10 residues in the CDR3. V shed 1 base and J shed 9 bases, with 4 bases lying between them. This CDR3 reads CSVEVSEQFF. The CDR3 bases are TGCAGCGTTGAAGTGAGTGAGCAGTTCTTC.

In its sample, this clonotype was seen a few times. V gene TRBV2 combines with J gene TRBJ2-7; the match to TRBD1 covers 8 bases. This CDR3 has 12 amino acids. Trimming cost V 6 bases and J 6 bases; bases outside gene matches: 4. CDR1 and CDR2 (germline): SNHLY, FYNNEI. The CDR3 nucleotides are TGTGCCAGCAGACAGGGGGGAGGCGAGCAGTACTTC. Protein product: CASRQGGGEQYF.

This chain joins TRBV20-1 and TRBJ1-6, with 10 bases aligning to TRBD1. This CDR3 has 15 residues. Trimming at V came to 4 bases and at J to 7 bases, leaving 7 bases not matched to a gene. The germline V gene encodes CDR1 DFQATT and CDR2 SNEGSKA (reference sequence). The CDR3 sequence: CSANAGQGENSPLHF. DNA for the CDR3: TGCAGTGCTAACGCCGGACAGGGGGAGAATTCACCCCTCCACTTT.

The gene calls are TRBV5-1 and TRBJ2-7; D may be TRBD2 (6 bases). V gave up 1 base and J gave up 0 bases, with 14 bases separating them. Per the germline V gene, CDR1 is SGHRS and CDR2 is YFSETQ. This CDR3 spans 16 amino acids. CDR3 region: CASSLSLAGSSYEQYF. The CDR3 DNA reads as TGCGCCAGCAGCTTGAGTCTGGCGGGGAGCTCCTACGAGCAGTACTTC.

J is TRBJ2-5 and V is TRBV7-9; 13 positions match TRBD2. The CDR3 sequence is 16 residues long. V lost 3 bases and J lost 3; bases outside the gene matches: 4. Germline V gene data show CDR1 as SEHNR and CDR2 as FQNEAQ (reference sequence). This CDR3 is CASSLAGTSGKETQYF. DNA for the CDR3: TGTGCCAGCAGCTTGGCAGGGACTAGCGGGAAAGAGACCCAGTACTTC. The whole variable domain, filled in from reference TRBV7-9 and TRBJ2-5, reads DTGVSQNPRHKITKRGQNVTFRCDPISEHNRLYWYRQTLGQGPEFLTYFQNEAQLEKSRLLSDRFSAERPKGSFSTLEIQRTEQGDSAMYLCASSLAGTSGKETQYFGPGTRLLVL.

This clonotype showed up many times. The rearrangement links TRBV6-2 or TRBV6-3 to TRBJ1-6; D unresolved. Looked up from germline, CDR1 is MNHEY and CDR2 is SVGEGT. There are 15 residues in the CDR3. V was shortened by 5 bases and J by 4 bases, with 12 bases between the two germline ends. For the CDR3, the DNA is TGTGCCAGCAGTACCGAAGGAGGGTATAATTCACCCCTCCACTTT. Translating it yields CASSTEGGYNSPLHF.

The chain links TRBV4-1 to TRBJ2-7; D perhaps matches TRBD1 (7 bases). V lost 4 bases and J lost 6, with 19 bases in between. This CDR3 contains 15 residues. Germline CDR1 and CDR2: MGHRA and YSYEKL. CDR3 DNA sequence: TGCGCCAGCAGCCCTCTCGCGGGACAGAATCGCGAGCAGTACTTC. Translated, it gives CASSPLAGQNREQYF.

The V gene is TRBV19, the J gene TRBJ1-2; no definite D call. The CDR3 is 11 amino acids. The V gene lost 6 bases and the J gene lost 7 bases, with 9 bases spanning the gap. Germline loops: CDR1 LNHDA, CDR2 SQIVND (reference sequence). The CDR3 loop reads CASRAGSGYTF. CDR3 DNA sequence: TGTGCCAGTAGAGCGGGCAGTGGCTACACCTTC.

The chain combines TRBV20-1 with TRBJ2-7; 7 bases fit TRBD1. Germline CDR1 reads DFQATT; CDR2 reads SNEGSKA (reference sequence). The CDR3 totals 14 residues. The junction had 4 bases not matched to a gene; V was cut back by 1 base and J by 1 base. The CDR3 DNA reads as TGCAGTGCTAGAGGTAGACAGGGTTCCTACGAGCAGTACTTC. Translation: CSARGRQGSYEQYF.